This TCR beta chain was observed in a study of OX40 agonist ivuxolimab in advanced cancers. For the study at large: Those treated in dose escalation had hepatocellular carcinoma, melanoma, renal cell cancer or head and neck cancer. The study's findings and limits: Partial responders at 0.1-3.0 mg/kg had among the lowest clonal expansion. Average numbers of expanded clones were greater in CD8+ T cells than in CD4+. The investigators did not determine what antigen specificity the expanded peripheral T cells had.

The table came from immunoSEQ multiplex PCR; TCRdb's copy has only in-frame clones and leaves some out. This sample has some 70,000 clones; around nine tenths occur once, and the top ten carry more than 2%. Points on this clone: Its antigen is still unknown.

This CDR3 comprises 13 residues. Trimming shortened V by 3 bases and J by 5 bases, and 11 bases separated the two germline ends. Germline assignment: CDR1 MNHEY and CDR2 SVGAGI. The source of this sequence is an adult with an advanced solid tumor such as melanoma, head and neck, liver or kidney cancer. Source: CD4+ or CD8+ T cells sorted from blood, taken in a trial of the OX40 agonist ivuxolimab. The chain uses TRBV6-5 and TRBJ2-7, with no clear D. The CDR3 coding sequence is TGTGCCAGCAGTTATCAAACCCCGAACGAGCAGTACTTC. Its translation is CASSYQTPNEQYF.